This record concerns one TCR beta chain sequence. The antigen is unknown. The single heparinised draw taken from each donor contained approximately 100 mL of blood on average. Each of the CD4+ naive, central memory, regulatory and stem cell-like memory populations was sorted via CD45RO/CCR7/CD25/CD127/CD95/CD27. Expressed TCRB transcripts got sequenced, as all isolated RNA was reverse transcribed. Assay: immunoSEQ multiplex PCR; the TCRdb copy retains only in-frame clones and omits some. The table lists 500,000 to 700,000 clones, about 14% of them singletons. The data stem from a study of beta chain features in type 1 diabetes. Study-level points and caveats: Any HLA type influence on TCRB rearrangement was left unresolved here. In comparison with healthy donors, patients had naive, central memory and Treg TCRB repertoires that appeared more similar.

The CDR3 totals 15 residues. V lost 3 bases to trimming and J lost 0 bases, with 11 bases between them. CDR1 SEHNR and CDR2 FQNEAQ come from the germline V gene (reference sequence). The gene calls are TRBV7-9 and TRBJ1-1; no reliable D call. The TCR comes from a man in his late teens or twenties in good health. The sample comprised naive CD4+ T cells from blood. The CDR3 nucleotides are TGTGCCAGCAGCTTGGCCCGGACTATGAACACTGAAGCTTTCTTT. This gives the protein CASSLARTMNTEAFF.